Listed here are 20 T cell receptor beta chains from one sample, sequenced in a study of T cell responses to AZD1222 COVID-19 vaccine. TCRdb keeps only in-frame clones here, not all; method: immunoSEQ multiplex PCR. The repertoire has under 150,000 clones, 80% to 95% of them found once; the top ten carry just over 3%. Sequencing was performed on peripheral blood, taken on day 0 of AZD1222 vaccination. The receptors come from an adult in good health.

The V call is TRBV14, the J call TRBJ1-2; 9 bases are a match to TRBD1. After removal of 3 bases from V and 4 bases from J, the junction contained 6 bases not matched to a gene. The V gene's germline CDR1 is SGHDN and CDR2 FVKESK. The CDR3 extends over 15 amino acids. This CDR3 is CASSQRTGVSYGYTF. DNA for the CDR3: TGTGCCAGCAGCCAGCGGACAGGGGTTTCCTATGGCTACACCTTC.

This rearrangement joins TRBV27 to TRBJ2-1, with 9 bases matching TRBD2. J gave up 6 bases and V 5 bases, and 11 bases lay outside the gene matches. From germline, CDR1 is MNHEY and CDR2 SMNVEV (reference sequence). The CDR3 consists of 16 residues. CDR3 sequence: CASSLPGLASGNEQFF. The DNA for the CDR3 is TGTGCCAGCAGTCTACCGGGACTAGCATCCGGCAATGAGCAGTTCTTC.

The gene calls are TRBV7-9 and TRBJ1-2; D may be TRBD1 (6 bases). V shed 6 bases and J shed 0 bases, with 14 bases lying between them. The CDR3 runs to 15 residues. Germline assignment: CDR1 SEHNR and CDR2 FQNEAQ (reference sequence). Written as DNA, the CDR3 is TGTGCCAGCAGTTGGGGGGACATAGCTAACTATGGCTACACCTTC. This translates into CASSWGDIANYGYTF.

The chain uses TRBV7-2 and TRBJ1-5, with D maybe TRBD1 (5 bases). V shed 5 bases and J shed 5 bases, with 16 bases lying between them. The germline V gene has CDR1 SGHTA and CDR2 FQGNSA. The CDR3 runs to 15 residues. CDR3 nucleotides: TGTGCCAGCAGCATCCCCCGGGGAGGGGATCAGCCCCAGCATTTT. It is translated as CASSIPRGGDQPQHF. Looking up the rest from reference TRBV7-2 and TRBJ1-5 gives the full variable domain: GAGVSQSPSNKVTEKGKDVELRCDPISGHTALYWYRQSLGQGLEFLIYFQGNSAPDKSGLPSDRFSAERTGGSVSTLTIQRTQQEDSAVYLCASSIPRGGDQPQHFGDGTRLSIL.

The V call is TRBV9, the J call TRBJ2-1; the D gene is possibly TRBD1 (6 bases). This CDR3 has 15 residues. CDR1 is SGDLS and CDR2 is YYNGEE in the germline V gene. Trimming removed 4 bases from V and 5 bases from J, with 16 bases in between. The CDR3 DNA is TGTGCCAGCAGCCCCTCGTTACAGGGAAACAATGAGCAGTTCTTC. Residues: CASSPSLQGNNEQFF.

This sequence joins TRBV6-5 and TRBJ1-1; TRBD1 might be the D (6 bases). Germline CDR1 is MNHEY and CDR2 is SVGAGI. V lost 2 bases, J lost 1 base, and 11 bases lay in between. CDR3 size: 15 residues. The CDR3 coding sequence is TGTGCCAGCAGTTACGCGGACAGCGGGAACACTGAAGCTTTCTTT. Encoded protein: CASSYADSGNTEAFF.

The rearrangement joins TRBV1 to TRBJ2-1; TRBD2, the table's D call, lacks a check against the DNA. TRBV1 is designated a pseudogene. This CDR3 is built from 17 residues. The CDR3 reads CTSSQVQPSGRYDEQFF. As DNA, the CDR3 is TGCACCAGCAGCCAAGTTCAGCCTAGCGGGAGATACGATGAGCAGTTCTTC.

V and J are TRBV19 and TRBJ1-2; D call uncertain. The germline V gene encodes CDR1 LNHDA and CDR2 SQIVND (reference sequence). The CDR3 is made up of 13 amino acids. The V end lost 2 bases, the J end lost 6 bases, and 10 bases lay between the germline ends. CDR3 coding DNA: TGTGCCAGTAGTATAACCAGGATGAATGGCTACACCTTC. Translated, it gives CASSITRMNGYTF.

The chain is built from TRBV28 and TRBJ2-1; D possibly corresponds to TRBD1 (7 bases). V was trimmed by 6 bases and J by 7 bases, leaving 22 bases between them. The CDR3 runs 16 residues. Germline values: CDR1 MDHEN, CDR2 SYDVKM. The CDR3 nucleotides read TGTGCCAGCAGCCTAAGTCGCGCAGGGGGGTATAATGAGCAGTTCTTC. Its protein product is CASSLSRAGGYNEQFF.

The chain is built from TRBV5-1 and TRBJ1-2; maybe TRBD1 (5 bases). V lost 4 bases to trimming and J lost 5 bases, with 15 bases between them. Per germline, CDR1 SGHRS and CDR2 YFSETQ. CDR3 size: 14 residues. The CDR3 loop reads CASSEPTDLYGYTF. The CDR3 DNA is TGCGCCAGCAGCGAACCGACAGACCTATATGGCTACACCTTC. The variable domain in full, with the rest retrieved from reference TRBV5-1 and TRBJ1-2, is KAGVTQTPRYLIKTRGQQVTLSCSPISGHRSVSWYQQTPGQGLQFLFEYFSETQRNKGNFPGRFSGRQFSNSRSEMNVSTLELGDSALYLCASSEPTDLYGYTFGSGTRLTVV.

This chain uses TRBV6-5 with TRBJ2-1; TRBD2 matches at 10 bases. Germline loops: CDR1 MNHEY, CDR2 SVGAGI. Losses at the gene ends were 5 bases for V and 3 bases for J; bases not matched to a gene: 4. There are 15 residues in the CDR3. The CDR3 sequence: CASSQLAGDYNEQFF. For the CDR3, the DNA is TGTGCCAGCAGTCAGCTAGCGGGAGACTACAATGAGCAGTTCTTC.

The V call is TRBV11-3, the J call TRBJ1-2, with D possibly TRBD1 on 5 matching bases. The CDR3 spans 13 residues. Germline-derived CDR1 and CDR2 are SGHNT and YENEEA. Trimming took 5 bases from V and 7 from J, leaving 14 bases between them. CDR3 DNA sequence: TGTGCCAGCAGCCTGGGGGTAGGAACTGGCTACACCTTC. This sequence encodes CASSLGVGTGYTF.

V usage is TRBV27 and J usage is TRBJ1-1; no clear D. The CDR3 sequence is 14 residues long. Germline assignment: CDR1 MNHEY and CDR2 SMNVEV (reference sequence). Trimming removed 5 bases at V and 3 bases at J, with 13 bases between. DNA of the CDR3: TGTGCCAGCAGTCTCGGAGTCAGTTACACTGAAGCTTTCTTT. It yields the protein CASSLGVSYTEAFF.

This chain connects TRBV5-1 to TRBJ2-3; 7 bases align to TRBD2. J gave up 2 bases and V 2 bases, and 5 bases lay outside the gene matches. This CDR3 spans 15 amino acids. The germline CDR1 and CDR2 sequences are SGHRS and YFSETQ. Here the CDR3 reads CASSLGGSNTDTQYF. DNA for the CDR3: TGCGCCAGCAGCTTAGGCGGGAGTAACACAGATACGCAGTATTTT.

The J gene is TRBJ2-7, the V gene TRBV19, with D uncertain. The CDR3 is 19 residues long. CDR1 LNHDA and CDR2 SQIVND come from the germline V gene (reference sequence). Trimming stripped 6 bases from V and 5 bases from J, with 32 bases between. CDR3 loop: CASSPGFGGRVPNAHEQYF. The CDR3, as DNA: TGTGCCAGTAGCCCCGGGTTCGGCGGCCGGGTCCCAAACGCCCACGAGCAGTACTTC. Looking up the rest from reference TRBV19 and TRBJ2-7 gives the full variable domain: DGGITQSPKYLFRKEGQNVTLSCEQNLNHDAMYWYRQDPGQGLRLIYYSQIVNDFQKGDIAEGYSVSREKKESFPLTVTSAQKNPTAFYLCASSPGFGGRVPNAHEQYFGPGTRLTVT.

The chain combines TRBV7-2 with TRBJ2-5; 9 bases agree with TRBD2. The ends lost 5 bases at V and 1 base at J; junction bases unmatched: 2. The germline CDR1 and CDR2 sequences are SGHTA and FQGNSA. The CDR3 length is 14 residues. The DNA of the CDR3 is TGTGCCAGCAGCATTAGCGGGGGCCAAGAGACCCAGTACTTC. This translates into CASSISGGQETQYF. The complete variable domain, with remaining parts taken from reference TRBV7-2 and TRBJ2-5, reads GAGVSQSPSNKVTEKGKDVELRCDPISGHTALYWYRQSLGQGLEFLIYFQGNSAPDKSGLPSDRFSAERTGGSVSTLTIQRTQQEDSAVYLCASSISGGQETQYFGPGTRLLVL.

The chain joins TRBV11-2 to TRBJ2-1; unclear D gene. This CDR3 has 13 residues. Trimming pared 3 bases from V and 8 bases from J, leaving 11 bases between. The germline CDR1 and CDR2 sequences are SGHAT and FQNNGV. The CDR3 region has the DNA TGTGCCAGCAGCTTCTTTGGTCACGATGAGCAGTTCTTC. It codes for CASSFFGHDEQFF.

The rearrangement links TRBV15 to TRBJ1-2; D remains unclear. CDR1 is LNHNV, CDR2 YYDKDF, per germline (reference sequence). The CDR3 is 15 residues long. V lost 5 bases, J lost 4 bases, and 17 bases lay in between. CDR3 sequence (DNA): TGTGCCACCAGCCCCGGGCCCCTTAAGGGCTATGGCTACACCTTC. The encoded protein is CATSPGPLKGYGYTF. Combining the CDR3 with reference TRBV15 and TRBJ1-2 gives the whole variable domain DAMVIQNPRYQVTQFGKPVTLSCSQTLNHNVMYWYQQKSSQAPKLLFHYYDKDFNNEADTPDNFQSRRPNTSFCFLDIRSPGLGDTAMYLCATSPGPLKGYGYTFGSGTRLTVV.

V usage is TRBV12-3 or TRBV12-4 and J usage is TRBJ1-2; tentatively, D is TRBD1 (6 bases). The CDR3 loop spans 13 amino acids. V was shortened by 3 bases and J by 2 bases, with 7 bases between the two germline ends. CDR3 DNA sequence: TGTGCCAGCAGTTTTGACAGGAACTATGGCTACACCTTC. This encodes CASSFDRNYGYTF.

In DNA form, the CDR3 reads TGCGCCAGCAGCCGCCGGGACAGGGGCTCTGGGGCCAACGTCCTGACTTTC. It is translated as CASSRRDRGSGANVLTF. This rearrangement joins TRBV4-3 to TRBJ2-6, with TRBD1 matching over 10 bases. V lost 4 bases, J lost 0 bases, and 3 bases stayed unmatched. Per the germline V gene, CDR1 is LGHNA and CDR2 is YSLEER. CDR3 length: 17 amino acids.